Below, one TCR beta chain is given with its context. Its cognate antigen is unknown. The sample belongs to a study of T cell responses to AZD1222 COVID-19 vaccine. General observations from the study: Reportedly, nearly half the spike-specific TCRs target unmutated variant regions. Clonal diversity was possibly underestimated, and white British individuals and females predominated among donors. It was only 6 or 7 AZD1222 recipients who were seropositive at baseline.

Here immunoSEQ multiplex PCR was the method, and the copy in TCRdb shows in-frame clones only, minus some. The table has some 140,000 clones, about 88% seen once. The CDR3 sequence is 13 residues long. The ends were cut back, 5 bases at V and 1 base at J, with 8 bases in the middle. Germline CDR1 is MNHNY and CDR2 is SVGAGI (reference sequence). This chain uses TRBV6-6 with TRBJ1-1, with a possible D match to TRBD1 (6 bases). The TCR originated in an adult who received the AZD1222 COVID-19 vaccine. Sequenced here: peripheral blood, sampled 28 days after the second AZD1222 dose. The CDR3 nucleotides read TGTGCCAGCAGTGGGGGACAGAACACTGAAGCTTTCTTT. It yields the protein CASSGGQNTEAFF.